This TCR beta chain was sequenced in a study of control samples from healthy donors and cancer patients. This CDR3 comprises 15 residues. V trimming: 6 bases; J trimming: 0 bases; junction bases outside the gene matches: 4. Germline loops: CDR1 MDHEN, CDR2 SYDVKM. Libraries were prepared by immunoSEQ multiplex PCR; TCRdb keeps only in-frame clonotypes and omits some of them. The sample carries about 120,000 clones, around 93% recorded once. The sequence was collected from a middle-aged man with head and neck cancer. The rearrangement links TRBV28 to TRBJ2-1; 8 nucleotides match TRBD2. Sequences were obtained from PBMCs. As DNA, the CDR3 is TGTGCCAGCAGGACTAGCGTGAGCTCCTACAATGAGCAGTTCTTC. Its translation: CASRTSVSSYNEQFF.